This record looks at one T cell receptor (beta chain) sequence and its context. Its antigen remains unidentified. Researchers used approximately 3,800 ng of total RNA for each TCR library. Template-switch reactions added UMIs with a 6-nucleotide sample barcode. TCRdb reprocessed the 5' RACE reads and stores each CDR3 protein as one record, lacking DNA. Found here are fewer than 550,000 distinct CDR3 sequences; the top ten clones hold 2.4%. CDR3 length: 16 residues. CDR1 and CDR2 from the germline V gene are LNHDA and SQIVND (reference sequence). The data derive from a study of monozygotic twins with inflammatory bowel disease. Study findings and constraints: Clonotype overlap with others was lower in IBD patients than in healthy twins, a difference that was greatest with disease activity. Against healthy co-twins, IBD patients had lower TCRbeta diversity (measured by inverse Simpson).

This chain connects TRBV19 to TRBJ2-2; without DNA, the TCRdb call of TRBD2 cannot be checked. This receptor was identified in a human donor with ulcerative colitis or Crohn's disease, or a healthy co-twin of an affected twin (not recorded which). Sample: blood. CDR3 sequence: CASGWGLSGSSGELFF.